Below, one T cell receptor (beta chain) is given with its context. Which antigen it targets is not known. Base qualities are not recorded, but no much larger clone differs from it by a single base. TCRbeta CDR3 regions were profiled by bias-controlled multiplex PCR amplification of genomic DNA with the immunoSEQ Assay. The authors' analysis ran thus. The absolute abundance of each unique TCRbeta CDR3 region was quantified after sequences were collapsed and filtered. Differential abundance was tested with a binomial (Fisher-equivalent) model and with a beta-binomial model adding time-dependent variance fitted from healthy donors. Clones with fewer than 5 combined templates were removed, and differential abundance was called for clones with a Benjamini-Hochberg FDR below 0.01. In the beta-binomial model, variance was expressed as a function of the total template count across the two samples, in the form v = (b*log(k)+a)^2. This is the immuneACCESS table as TCRdb keeps it, with only in-frame sequences that have V and J called. A part of the clones is gone; compared with another copy, unresolved V genes explain less than half, and the rest is unexplained. V, J and clone size reflect that table, while D and trimming were determined from the DNA. The sample data list 60,000 to 70,000 clones, and around 87% of these were observed just once. The ten largest clones add up to approximately 4.5% of the sample.

This sample is drawn from a study of identifying expanded T cells in peripheral blood (dated 2019 in TCRdb). Turning to the overall study: Technical replicates were generated by sequencing separate aliquots of the same genomic DNA pool, with four replicates compared pairwise.

During the collection period, no infections or other immune events were recorded for the healthy donors. Time-dependent variance in a beta-binomial model of T-cell clone differential abundance was calibrated using healthy-donor blood repertoires as a training cohort. The training cohort comprised ten or so healthy donors, 3 female and 7 male. The donors were between roughly 29 and 65 years old, with an average age of around 42 years. Whole blood, obtained from a commercial supplier, was collected from each healthy donor at three time points spaced around two weeks apart. For immunosequencing, genomic DNA was extracted from whole blood that had not been sorted. Results the study describes overall, beyond this receptor: For all healthy donors, the variance in clone template counts between approximately 2-week samples rose significantly as total template count increased. Across all healthy-donor time intervals, the beta-binomial model significantly cut both the number of clones called differentially abundant and the false-positive rate. The binomial model flagged about 1.2 differentially abundant clones between technical replicates, compared with about 16.4 over about 2 weeks and 19 to 20 over around 4 weeks. The authors expected that biological variance in healthy repertoires might rise further over much longer intervals, such as months to years.

The sequence was obtained from a person between 18 and 70 years old in good health. The sequencing input was blood.

The nucleotides read TGTGCCAGCAGCACACCAGGACGGGGGCACGATGAGCAGTTCTTC. This is translated as CASSTPGRGHDEQFF. The sequence links TRBV5-4 to TRBJ2-1; the D region is possibly TRBD1 or TRBD2, each matching across 6 bases. Trimming costs V 4 bases and J 8 bases, and their ends lie 19 bases apart. The CDR3 measures 15 amino acids from cysteine to phenylalanine. Solely the CDR3 DNA is kept, with 45 bases framed from the first base. The germline V gene (reference sequence) specifies SGHNT as CDR1 and YYREEE as CDR2.